This T cell receptor beta chain was identified in a study of T cell repertoires in cytomegalovirus infection. TCRdb passed the reads through MiXCR, listing each CDR3 protein once. The sample shows about 340,000 distinct CDR3 sequences, 25% to 30% of them seen only once. As regards this clonotype: What it recognizes is unknown. At one end, the junction sequence differs from germline, possibly due to a read error.

The TCR sequence derives from a human donor in good health (CMV status not recorded). Some clones in this sample may be carry-over from other donors' samples. The specimen comprised cultured PBMCs, sampled from culture after CMV antigen stimulation.

CDR3 protein: CASSQMAGLAGVRDTQYF. CDR3 nucleotides: TGTGCCAGCAGTCAAATGGCGGGACTAGCGGGAGTCCGAGATACGCAGTATTTT. This sequence joins TRBV4-1 and TRBJ2-3, with 14 bases that match TRBD2. The CDR3 is made up of 18 amino acids. Per the germline V gene, CDR1 is MGHRA and CDR2 is YSYEKL.